The source of this TCR beta chain is a study of blood T cell repertoires in COVID-19. Method: immunoSEQ multiplex PCR; TCRdb's copy keeps in-frame clones and lacks some. The data show some 25,000 clones, roughly 94% seen once. The CDR3 length is 12 residues. Looked up from germline, CDR1 is MDHEN and CDR2 is SYDVKM. V was trimmed by 3 bases and J by 7 bases, leaving 4 bases between them. The gene calls are TRBV28 and TRBJ1-6; D is unresolved. The sample consisted of peripheral blood. This TCR came from a woman in her 50s with active COVID-19. The CDR3 loop is CASSLRNSPLHF. Here the CDR3 DNA reads TGTGCCAGCAGTTTGAGGAATTCACCCCTCCACTTT.